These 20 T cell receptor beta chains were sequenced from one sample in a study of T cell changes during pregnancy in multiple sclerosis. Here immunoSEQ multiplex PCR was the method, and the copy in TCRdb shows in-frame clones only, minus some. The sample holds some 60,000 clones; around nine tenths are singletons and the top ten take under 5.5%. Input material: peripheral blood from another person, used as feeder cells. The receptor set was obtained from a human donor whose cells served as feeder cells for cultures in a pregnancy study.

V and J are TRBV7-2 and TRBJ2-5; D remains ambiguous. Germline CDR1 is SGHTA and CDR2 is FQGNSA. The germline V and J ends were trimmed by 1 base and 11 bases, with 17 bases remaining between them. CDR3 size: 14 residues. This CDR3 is CASSLGGDTYQQYF. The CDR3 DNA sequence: TGTGCCAGCAGCTTAGGAGGAGACACGTACCAGCAGTACTTC. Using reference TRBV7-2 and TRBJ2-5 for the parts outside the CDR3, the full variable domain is GAGVSQSPSNKVTEKGKDVELRCDPISGHTALYWYRQSLGQGLEFLIYFQGNSAPDKSGLPSDRFSAERTGGSVSTLTIQRTQQEDSAVYLCASSLGGDTYQQYFGPGTRLLVL.

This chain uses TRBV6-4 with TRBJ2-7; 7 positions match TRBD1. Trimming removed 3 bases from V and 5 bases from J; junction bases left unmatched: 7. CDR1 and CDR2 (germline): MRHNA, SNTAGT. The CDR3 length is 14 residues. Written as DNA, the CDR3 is TGTGCCAGCAGTGAAAGACAGGGATCTCACGAGCAGTACTTC. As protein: CASSERQGSHEQYF.

Here the CDR3 reads CASSPELNTEAFF. CDR3 bases: TGCGCCAGCAGCCCGGAATTGAACACTGAAGCTTTCTTT. The chain uses TRBV5-1 and TRBJ1-1; D call uncertain. CDR3 length: 13 residues. V was shortened by 4 bases and J by 0 bases, with 7 bases between the two germline ends. The germline V gene encodes CDR1 SGHRS and CDR2 YFSETQ.

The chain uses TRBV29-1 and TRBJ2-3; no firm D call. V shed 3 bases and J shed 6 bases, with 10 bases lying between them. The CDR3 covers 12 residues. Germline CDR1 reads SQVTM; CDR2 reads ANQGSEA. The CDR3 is CSVEIGTDTQYF. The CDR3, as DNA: TGCAGCGTTGAGATAGGTACGGATACGCAGTATTTT.

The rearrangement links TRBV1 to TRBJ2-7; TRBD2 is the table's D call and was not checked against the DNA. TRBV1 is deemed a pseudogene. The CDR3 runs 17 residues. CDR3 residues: CTSSQGTSGDGPDEQYF. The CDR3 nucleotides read TGCACCAGCAGCCAAGGGACTAGCGGGGATGGGCCGGACGAGCAGTACTTC.

DNA for the CDR3: TGTGCCATCAGTGACCCAATTCGGGGACAGGGGTGGCTATCTGGGGCCAACGTCCTGACTTTC. This gives the protein CAISDPIRGQGWLSGANVLTF. This chain links TRBV10-3 with TRBJ2-6; 10 bases align to TRBD1. This CDR3 has 21 residues. Germline values: CDR1 ENHRY, CDR2 SYGVKD. V lost 3 bases and J lost 1; bases outside the gene matches: 15.

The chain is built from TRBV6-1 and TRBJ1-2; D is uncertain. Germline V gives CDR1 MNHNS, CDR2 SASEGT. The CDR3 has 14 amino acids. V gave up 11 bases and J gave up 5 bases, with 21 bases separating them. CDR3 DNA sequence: TGTGCCGGTCTCAGTGGTCAGGAAACTTATGGCTACACCTTC. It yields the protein CAGLSGQETYGYTF.

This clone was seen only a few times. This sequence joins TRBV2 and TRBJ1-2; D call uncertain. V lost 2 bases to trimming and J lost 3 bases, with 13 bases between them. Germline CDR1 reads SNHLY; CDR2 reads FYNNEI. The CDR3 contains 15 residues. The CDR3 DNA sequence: TGTGCCAGCAGTGAAAAAAATCCCCGATACTATGGCTACACCTTC. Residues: CASSEKNPRYYGYTF.

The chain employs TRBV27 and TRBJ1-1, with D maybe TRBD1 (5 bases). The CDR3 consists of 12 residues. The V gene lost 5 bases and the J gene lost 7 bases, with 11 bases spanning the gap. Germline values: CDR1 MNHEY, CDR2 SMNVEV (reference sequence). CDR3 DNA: TGTGCCAGCAGTCAACAGGTTGGTGAAGCTTTCTTT. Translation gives CASSQQVGEAFF.

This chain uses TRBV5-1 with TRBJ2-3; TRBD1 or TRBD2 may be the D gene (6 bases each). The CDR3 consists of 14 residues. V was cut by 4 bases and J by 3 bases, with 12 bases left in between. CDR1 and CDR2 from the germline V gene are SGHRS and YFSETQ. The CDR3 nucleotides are TGCGCCAGCAGCATAAGGAGGGGGACAGATACGCAGTATTTT. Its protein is CASSIRRGTDTQYF.

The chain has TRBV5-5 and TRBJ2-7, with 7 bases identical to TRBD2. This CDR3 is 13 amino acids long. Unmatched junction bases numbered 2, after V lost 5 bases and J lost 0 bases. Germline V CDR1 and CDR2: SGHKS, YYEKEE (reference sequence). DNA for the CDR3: TGTGCCAGCAGACGGGACTACTCCTACGAGCAGTACTTC. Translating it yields CASRRDYSYEQYF.

As DNA, the CDR3 is TGTGCCAGCTCCCCTCGGGGGGCAGGGGGCGTCAAAACTGAAGCTTTCTTT. It codes for CASSPRGAGGVKTEAFF. The chain uses TRBV18 and TRBJ1-1; 8 positions match TRBD1. The CDR3 totals 17 residues. V trimming: 6 bases; J trimming: 5 bases; junction bases outside the gene matches: 17. Germline V CDR1 and CDR2: KGHSH, LQKENI.

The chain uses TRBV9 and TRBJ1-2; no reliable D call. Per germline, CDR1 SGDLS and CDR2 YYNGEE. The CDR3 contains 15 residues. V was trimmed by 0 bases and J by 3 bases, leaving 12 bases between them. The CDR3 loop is CASSVAVRADYGYTF. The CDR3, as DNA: TGTGCCAGCAGCGTAGCAGTCCGGGCGGACTATGGCTACACCTTC.

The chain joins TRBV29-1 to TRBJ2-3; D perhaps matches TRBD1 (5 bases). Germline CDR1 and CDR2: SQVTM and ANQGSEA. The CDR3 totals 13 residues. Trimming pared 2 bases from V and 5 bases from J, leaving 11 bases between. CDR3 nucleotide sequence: TGCAGCGTTGAAAAGGGGATAGGAGATACGCAGTATTTT. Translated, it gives CSVEKGIGDTQYF.

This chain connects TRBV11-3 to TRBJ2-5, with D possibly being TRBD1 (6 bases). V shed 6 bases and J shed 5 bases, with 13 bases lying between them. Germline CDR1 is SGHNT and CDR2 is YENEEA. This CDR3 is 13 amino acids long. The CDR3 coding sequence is TGTGCCAGCAGTCGTGGGGGCCTCGAGACCCAGTACTTC. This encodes CASSRGGLETQYF. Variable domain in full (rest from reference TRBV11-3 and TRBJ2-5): EAGVVQSPRYKIIEKKQPVAFWCNPISGHNTLYWYLQNLGQGPELLIRYENEEAVDDSQLPKDRFSAERLKGVDSTLKIQPAELGDSAVYLCASSRGGLETQYFGPGTRLLVL.

The CDR3 bases are TGTGCCAGCAGCAAAGTGGCAGGGGAACGGACTGAAGCTTTCTTT. Its protein is CASSKVAGERTEAFF. The rearrangement links TRBV21-1 to TRBJ1-1; TRBD1, the D gene given by the table, was not confirmed from the DNA. TRBV21-1 is flagged as a pseudogene. This CDR3 spans 15 amino acids.

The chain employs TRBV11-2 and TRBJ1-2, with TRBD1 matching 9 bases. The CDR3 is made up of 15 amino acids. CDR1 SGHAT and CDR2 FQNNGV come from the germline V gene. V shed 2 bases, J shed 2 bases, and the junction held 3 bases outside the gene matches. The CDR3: CASSLNGQGNYGYTF. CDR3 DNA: TGTGCCAGCAGCTTAAACGGACAGGGGAACTATGGCTACACCTTC.

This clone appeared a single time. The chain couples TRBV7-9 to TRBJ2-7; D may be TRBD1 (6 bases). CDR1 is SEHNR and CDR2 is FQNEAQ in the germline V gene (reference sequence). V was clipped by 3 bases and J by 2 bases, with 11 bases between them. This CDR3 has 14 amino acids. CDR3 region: CASSFRDNPYEQYF. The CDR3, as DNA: TGTGCCAGCAGCTTTCGGGACAATCCCTACGAGCAGTACTTC.

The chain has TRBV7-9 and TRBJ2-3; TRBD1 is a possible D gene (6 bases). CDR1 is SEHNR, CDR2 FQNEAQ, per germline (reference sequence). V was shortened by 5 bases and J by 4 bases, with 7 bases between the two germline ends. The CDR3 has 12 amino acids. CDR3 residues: CASSPGADTQYF. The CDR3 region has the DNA TGTGCCAGCAGCCCAGGGGCAGATACGCAGTATTTT.

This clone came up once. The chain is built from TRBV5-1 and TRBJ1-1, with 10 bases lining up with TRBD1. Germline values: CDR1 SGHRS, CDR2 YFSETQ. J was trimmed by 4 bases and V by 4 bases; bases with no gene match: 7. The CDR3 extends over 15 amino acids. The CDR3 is CASSRDRGRGTEAFF. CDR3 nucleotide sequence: TGCGCCAGCAGCCGGGACAGGGGACGGGGCACTGAAGCTTTCTTT.